Each of the 23 T cell receptor beta chains below was sequenced from the same sample in a study of blood T cell repertoires in COVID-19. The assay was immunoSEQ multiplex PCR, and TCRdb's table has in-frame clones only and misses some. The data hold under 85,000 clones, with roughly 83% observed a single time. Sequencing was carried out using peripheral blood. Receptor source: a young man with COVID-19, enrolled during active disease.

This clone came up a few times. In DNA, the CDR3 is TGTGCCAGCAACCCTCCAGGGGATACGCAGTATTTT. This codes for CASNPPGDTQYF. The rearrangement links TRBV6-6 to TRBJ2-3, with D perhaps TRBD1 (5 bases). Germline loops: CDR1 MNHNY, CDR2 SVGAGI (reference sequence). V was shortened by 7 bases and J by 6 bases, with 11 bases between the two germline ends. This CDR3 is 12 amino acids long.

The chain links TRBV2 to TRBJ2-1; the match to TRBD1 covers 9 bases. From germline, CDR1 is SNHLY and CDR2 FYNNEI. The V segment lost 0 bases and the J segment 4 bases; nucleotides outside the gene matches: 1. This CDR3 is 15 amino acids long. CDR3 in DNA: TGTGCCAGCAGTGAAGCGGGACAGGGATACAATGAGCAGTTCTTC. Translation gives CASSEAGQGYNEQFF. The complete variable domain, with remaining parts taken from reference TRBV2 and TRBJ2-1, reads EPEVTQTPSHQVTQMGQEVILRCVPISNHLYFYWYRQILGQKVEFLVSFYNNEISEKSEIFDDQFSVERPDGSNFTLKIRSTKLEDSAMYFCASSEAGQGYNEQFFGPGTRLTVL.

The chain carries TRBV9 and TRBJ1-1; D gene ambiguous. Germline V gives CDR1 SGDLS, CDR2 YYNGEE. The CDR3 loop spans 13 amino acids. Trimming pared 4 bases from V and 3 bases from J, leaving 10 bases between. CDR3 amino acids: CASSREVYTEAFF. The CDR3 nucleotides are TGTGCCAGCAGCCGAGAGGTATACACTGAAGCTTTCTTT.

Only a few counts were recorded for this clone. This chain connects TRBV2 to TRBJ2-5, with D perhaps TRBD2 (6 bases). Germline assignment: CDR1 SNHLY and CDR2 FYNNEI. The CDR3 consists of 14 residues. V gave up 6 bases and J gave up 9 bases, with 20 bases separating them. The CDR3 DNA follows: TGTGCCAGCAGCCCCGGGACTGCGGAACGGGCCCAGTACTTC. It codes for CASSPGTAERAQYF.

In its sample, this clone ranks as medium-sized. This chain links TRBV4-2 with TRBJ2-3; tentative D call: TRBD2 (5 bases). The CDR3 covers 13 residues. Germline V gene lookup returns CDR1 LGHNA and CDR2 YNFKEQ. Trimming pared 0 bases from V and 13 bases from J, leaving 14 bases between. DNA of the CDR3: TGTGCCAGCAGCCAAGATATGGGGAGACATAAGTATTTT. Protein: CASSQDMGRHKYF.

The rearrangement uses TRBV2 and TRBJ1-1, with 7 bases aligning to TRBD1. V trimming: 8 bases; J trimming: 0 bases; junction bases outside the gene matches: 9. CDR1 is SNHLY and CDR2 is FYNNEI in the germline V gene. CDR3 length equals 15 residues. DNA for the CDR3: TGTGCCAGCTTGACGGACAGGTGGGTGAACACTGAAGCTTTCTTT. Translation gives CASLTDRWVNTEAFF.

The V and J genes are TRBV24-1 and TRBJ2-2; D is possibly TRBD2 (6 bases). The CDR3 spans 17 residues. Per germline, CDR1 KGHDR and CDR2 SFDVKD. V was pared by 5 bases and J by 2 bases, with 17 bases between. The CDR3 loop reads CATSGQLMAGNTGELFF. The DNA of the CDR3 is TGTGCCACCAGTGGACAACTGATGGCGGGAAACACCGGGGAGCTGTTTTTT.

The gene calls are TRBV28 and TRBJ2-4; 8 nucleotides align to TRBD1. CDR3 length equals 14 residues. From germline, CDR1 is MDHEN and CDR2 SYDVKM. Losses at the gene ends were 10 bases for V and 4 bases for J; bases not matched to a gene: 9. This chain's CDR3 is CAIKGRQGKNIQYF. The CDR3 coding sequence is TGTGCCATCAAGGGGAGACAGGGGAAAAACATTCAGTACTTC.

The chain couples TRBV6-5 to TRBJ1-1; TRBD1 matches 7 bases. Germline V lookup: CDR1 MNHEY, CDR2 SVGAGI. The V and J ends lost 2 bases and 9 bases, in that order; junction bases with no gene match: 12. The CDR3 length is 15 residues. The CDR3 DNA reads TGTGCCAGCAGTTACGAGTTGATGTTAGGGGGCCAAGCTTTCTTT. This gives the protein CASSYELMLGGQAFF.

The chain is built from TRBV14 and TRBJ1-3, with a possible D match to TRBD1 (6 bases). Germline loops: CDR1 SGHDN, CDR2 FVKESK. The CDR3 is made up of 15 amino acids. Trimming shortened V by 3 bases and J by 3 bases, and 12 bases separated the two germline ends. In DNA, the CDR3 is TGTGCCAGCAGCCAGGACAGTATCAGTGGAAACACCATATATTTT. This encodes CASSQDSISGNTIYF.

The genes are TRBV2 and TRBJ2-1; 12 bases map to TRBD2. CDR1 and CDR2 (germline): SNHLY, FYNNEI. J was trimmed by 4 bases and V by 6 bases; bases with no gene match: 4. The CDR3 has 15 residues. The CDR3 is CASSSGTSGYNEQFF. The CDR3 region has the DNA TGTGCCAGCAGCTCCGGGACTAGCGGGTACAATGAGCAGTTCTTC.

The chain joins TRBV10-3 to TRBJ2-7; TRBD1 matches 9 bases. Losses at the gene ends were 6 bases for V and 4 bases for J; bases not matched to a gene: 13. CDR3 length: 16 residues. Germline lookup yields CDR1 ENHRY and CDR2 SYGVKD. The CDR3 DNA follows: TGTGCCATCAGACAGAACCCCACAGGGGGCTGGTACGAGCAGTACTTC. Residues: CAIRQNPTGGWYEQYF.

The genes are TRBV20-1 and TRBJ2-4; D is undetermined. The germline V gene encodes CDR1 DFQATT and CDR2 SNEGSKA (reference sequence). V gave up 3 bases and J gave up 0 bases, with 9 bases separating them. This CDR3 contains 14 residues. The CDR3 region is CSASGGLAKNIQYF. CDR3 nucleotides: TGCAGTGCTAGTGGCGGCCTAGCCAAAAACATTCAGTACTTC.

This chain connects TRBV5-4 to TRBJ1-5; D gene uncertain. Per germline, CDR1 SGHNT and CDR2 YYREEE (reference sequence). This CDR3 has 15 amino acids. Trimming cost V 1 base and J 4 bases, with 12 bases left between them. The CDR3 sequence: CASSLSPGTNQPQHF. In DNA form, the CDR3 reads TGTGCCAGCAGCTTGTCCCCCGGTACTAATCAGCCCCAGCATTTT.

The chain has TRBV6-5 and TRBJ2-1; no clear D gene. CDR3 length: 14 residues. Deletions cut 7 bases from V and 7 bases from J, with 17 bases between. The germline gives CDR1 MNHEY, CDR2 SVGAGI. CDR3 loop: CASIGYFSENEQFF. Here the CDR3 DNA reads TGTGCCAGCATCGGGTATTTTAGTGAAAATGAGCAGTTCTTC.

This sequence joins TRBV4-1 and TRBJ2-7, with 8 bases identical to TRBD2. The germline V gene encodes CDR1 MGHRA and CDR2 YSYEKL. V shed 2 bases and J 0 bases; nucleotides not matched to a gene: 12. There are 18 residues in the CDR3. The CDR3 DNA is TGCGCCAGCAGCCAAAAACCTCAAGCGGGAGCAAGCTCCTACGAGCAGTACTTC. This sequence encodes CASSQKPQAGASSYEQYF.

The chain couples TRBV11-2 to TRBJ2-2; 10 bases are shared with TRBD2. V trimming: 1 base; J trimming: 3 bases; junction bases outside the gene matches: 8. Germline CDR1 is SGHAT and CDR2 is FQNNGV. The CDR3 extends over 18 amino acids. The CDR3 DNA reads as TGTGCCAGCAGCTTAGCCCCCGGACTAGCGGACGACACCGGGGAGCTGTTTTTT. It encodes CASSLAPGLADDTGELFF.

The chain carries TRBV28 and TRBJ2-7, with D possibly being TRBD2 (5 bases). In germline, CDR1 is MDHEN, CDR2 SYDVKM. V was trimmed by 3 bases and J by 6 bases, leaving 9 bases between them. CDR3 length equals 12 residues. The CDR3 loop is CASSLSGFEQYF. DNA for the CDR3: TGTGCCAGCAGTTTGTCGGGATTCGAGCAGTACTTC.

The V gene is TRBV27, the J gene TRBJ2-5, with 7 bases identical to TRBD2. CDR1 MNHEY and CDR2 SMNVEV come from the germline V gene (reference sequence). The V segment lost 2 bases and the J segment 7 bases; nucleotides outside the gene matches: 10. The CDR3 is 15 residues long. Written as DNA, the CDR3 is TGTGCCAGCAGTTTAGTCGCTAGCGGTGGAAGGACCCAGTACTTC. Its translation is CASSLVASGGRTQYF.

V is TRBV11-2 and J is TRBJ2-7; 8 bases agree with TRBD1. Germline CDR1 and CDR2: SGHAT and FQNNGV. V shed 5 bases, J shed 2 bases, and the junction held 5 bases outside the gene matches. CDR3 size: 14 residues. The CDR3 DNA reads TGTGCCAGCAGCCTATCGACAGGGGCCTACGAGCAGTACTTC. It specifies CASSLSTGAYEQYF.

The CDR3 region has the DNA TGTGCCAGCAGCTTAGGGGGTAGCGGTCACTACGAGCAGTACTTC. Translating it yields CASSLGGSGHYEQYF. The chain employs TRBV11-2 and TRBJ2-7, with a weak D call TRBD2 (6 bases). Germline CDR1 and CDR2: SGHAT and FQNNGV. Trimming left V 1 base short and J 3 bases short, with 13 bases between. The CDR3 runs to 15 residues.

The chain employs TRBV10-2 and TRBJ2-1, with 8 bases aligning to TRBD2. V shed 2 bases, J shed 0 bases, and the junction held 9 bases outside the gene matches. This CDR3 has 18 amino acids. Germline V gene lookup returns CDR1 WSHSY and CDR2 SAAADI. The CDR3 here is CASSEPTSVTSSYNEQFF. DNA for the CDR3: TGCGCCAGCAGTGAGCCGACTAGCGTGACTAGCTCCTACAATGAGCAGTTCTTC.

This clone came up once. The chain carries TRBV15 and TRBJ2-1; TRBD1 agrees at 7 bases. The CDR3 spans 17 residues. J lost 7 bases, V lost 0 bases, and 12 bases had no gene match. The V gene's germline CDR1 is LNHNV and CDR2 YYDKDF (reference sequence). CDR3 protein: CATSREVRQGERNEQFF. CDR3 coding DNA: TGTGCCACCAGCAGAGAGGTTCGACAGGGCGAGCGGAATGAGCAGTTCTTC. Combining the CDR3 with reference TRBV15 and TRBJ2-1 gives the whole variable domain DAMVIQNPRYQVTQFGKPVTLSCSQTLNHNVMYWYQQKSSQAPKLLFHYYDKDFNNEADTPDNFQSRRPNTSFCFLDIRSPGLGDTAMYLCATSREVRQGERNEQFFGPGTRLTVL.